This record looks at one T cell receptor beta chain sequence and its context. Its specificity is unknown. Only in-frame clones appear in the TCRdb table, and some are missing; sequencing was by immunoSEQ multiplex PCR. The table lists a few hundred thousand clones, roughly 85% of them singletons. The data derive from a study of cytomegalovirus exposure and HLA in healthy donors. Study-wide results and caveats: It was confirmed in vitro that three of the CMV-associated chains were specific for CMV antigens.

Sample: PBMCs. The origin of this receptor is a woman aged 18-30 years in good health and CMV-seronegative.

Here the CDR3 reads CASSQVGERAAKNIQYF. As DNA, the CDR3 is TGCGCCAGCAGCCAAGTGGGCGAGCGGGCCGCCAAAAACATTCAGTACTTC. The chain couples TRBV4-1 to TRBJ2-4; a weak D match, TRBD2 (6 bases). The V gene lost 1 base and the J gene lost 1 base, with 14 bases spanning the gap. The CDR3 contains 17 residues. CDR1 and CDR2 from the germline V gene are MGHRA and YSYEKL.